The present entry profiles one T cell receptor (beta chain) with its context. Its antigen remains unidentified. Looked up from germline, CDR1 is LGHNA and CDR2 is YSLEER. Trimming stripped 4 bases from V and 0 bases from J, with 7 bases between. The CDR3 covers 14 residues. The sample is drawn from a study of T cell repertoires in cytomegalovirus infection. At the level of the study: Indications of both CMV infection and matching HLA type were provided by public TCR beta signatures.

Each CDR3 protein gets one entry after TCRdb re-called the reads with MiXCR. The table lists hundreds of thousands of distinct CDR3 sequences, around a third of them singletons. This receptor was identified in a human donor in good health (CMV status not recorded). Some clones in this sample may be carry-over from other donors' samples. The V call is TRBV4-3, the J call TRBJ2-1; D is ambiguous. The starting material was cultured PBMCs, obtained from culture after CMV antigen stimulation. CDR3 sequence: CASSLTGSYNEQFF. The CDR3 DNA reads as TGCGCCAGCAGCCTGACTGGCTCCTACAATGAGCAGTTCTTC.